This TCR beta chain was observed in a study of blood T cell repertoires in COVID-19. V gave up 7 bases and J gave up 6 bases, with 9 bases separating them. The germline V gene encodes CDR1 LNHDA and CDR2 SQIVND (reference sequence). The CDR3 is 12 residues long. Data came from immunoSEQ multiplex PCR; TCRdb stores just in-frame clones and leaves some out. Counted here are some 290,000 clones, roughly 90% occurring once; the ten biggest clones make up about 11%. The chain carries TRBV19 and TRBJ2-2; D ambiguous. Sequenced sample: peripheral blood. The receptor comes from a woman aged 25 to 39 with COVID-19, enrolled during active disease. The CDR3 loop is CASTLIPGELFF. CDR3 DNA sequence: TGTGCCAGTACCCTAATACCCGGGGAGCTGTTTTTT.